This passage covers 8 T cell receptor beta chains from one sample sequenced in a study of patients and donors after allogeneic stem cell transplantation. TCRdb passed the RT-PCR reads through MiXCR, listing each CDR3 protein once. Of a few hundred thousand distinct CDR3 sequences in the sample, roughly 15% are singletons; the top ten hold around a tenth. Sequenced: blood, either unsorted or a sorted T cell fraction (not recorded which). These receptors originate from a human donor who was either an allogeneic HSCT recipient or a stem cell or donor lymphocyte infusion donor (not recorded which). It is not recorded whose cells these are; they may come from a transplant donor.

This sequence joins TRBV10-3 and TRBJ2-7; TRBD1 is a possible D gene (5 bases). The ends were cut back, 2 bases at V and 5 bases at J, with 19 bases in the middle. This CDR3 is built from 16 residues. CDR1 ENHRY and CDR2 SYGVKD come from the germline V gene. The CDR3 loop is CAISEGQQGARHEQYF. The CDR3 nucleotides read TGTGCCATCAGTGAGGGTCAGCAGGGTGCTCGCCACGAGCAGTACTTC.

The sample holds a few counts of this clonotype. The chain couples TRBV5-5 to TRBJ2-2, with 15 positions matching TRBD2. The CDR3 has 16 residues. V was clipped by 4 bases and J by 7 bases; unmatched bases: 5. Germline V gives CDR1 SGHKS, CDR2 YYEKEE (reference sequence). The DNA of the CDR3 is TGTGCCAGCAGCAGGACTAGCGGGGGGGCAAGCGGGGAGCTGTTTTTT. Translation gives CASSRTSGGASGELFF. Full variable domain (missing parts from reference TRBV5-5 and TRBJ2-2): DAGVTQSPTHLIKTRGQQVTLRCSPISGHKSVSWYQQVLGQGPQFIFQYYEKEERGRGNFPDRFSARQFPNYSSELNVNALLLGDSALYLCASSRTSGGASGELFFGEGSRLTVL.

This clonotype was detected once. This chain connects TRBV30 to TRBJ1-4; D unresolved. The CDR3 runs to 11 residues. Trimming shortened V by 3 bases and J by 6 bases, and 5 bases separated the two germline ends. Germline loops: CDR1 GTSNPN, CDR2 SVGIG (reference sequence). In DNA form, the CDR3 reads TGTGCCTGGAGATTGGATGAAAAACTGTTTTTT. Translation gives CAWRLDEKLFF.

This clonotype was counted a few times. CDR3 nucleotides: TGTGCCAGCAGTATACGGACAGTTGAAGCTTTCTTT. Translating it yields CASSIRTVEAFF. This chain links TRBV2 with TRBJ1-1; the D gene is possibly TRBD1 (6 bases). V lost 5 bases to trimming and J lost 7 bases, with 11 bases between them. Germline CDR1 reads SNHLY; CDR2 reads FYNNEI. The CDR3 totals 12 residues.

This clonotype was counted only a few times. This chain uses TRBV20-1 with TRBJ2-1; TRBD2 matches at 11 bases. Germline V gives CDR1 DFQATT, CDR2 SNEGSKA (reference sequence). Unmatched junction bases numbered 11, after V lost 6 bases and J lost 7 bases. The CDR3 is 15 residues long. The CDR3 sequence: CSAHPLAGAVNEQFF. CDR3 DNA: TGCAGTGCCCACCCACTAGCGGGGGCCGTTAATGAGCAGTTCTTC.

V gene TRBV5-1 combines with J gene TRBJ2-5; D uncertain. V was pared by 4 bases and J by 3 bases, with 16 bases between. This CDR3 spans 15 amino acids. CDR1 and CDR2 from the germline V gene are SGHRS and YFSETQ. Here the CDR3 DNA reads TGCGCCAGCAGCGGACGGTTTGACCCCGAAGAGACCCAGTACTTC. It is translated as CASSGRFDPEETQYF.

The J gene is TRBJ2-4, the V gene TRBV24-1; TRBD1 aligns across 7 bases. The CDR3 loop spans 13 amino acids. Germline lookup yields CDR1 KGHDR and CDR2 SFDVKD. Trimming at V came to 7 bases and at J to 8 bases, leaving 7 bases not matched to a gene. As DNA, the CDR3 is TGTGCCACCAGCCGCCAGGGGGTTGACATTCAGTACTTC. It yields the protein CATSRQGVDIQYF.

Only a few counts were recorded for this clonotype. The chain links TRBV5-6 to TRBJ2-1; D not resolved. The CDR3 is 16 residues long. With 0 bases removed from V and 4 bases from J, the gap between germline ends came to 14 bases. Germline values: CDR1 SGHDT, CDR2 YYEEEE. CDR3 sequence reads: CASSLGWRSEYNEQFF. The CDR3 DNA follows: TGTGCCAGCAGCTTGGGGTGGCGGAGCGAATACAATGAGCAGTTCTTC.